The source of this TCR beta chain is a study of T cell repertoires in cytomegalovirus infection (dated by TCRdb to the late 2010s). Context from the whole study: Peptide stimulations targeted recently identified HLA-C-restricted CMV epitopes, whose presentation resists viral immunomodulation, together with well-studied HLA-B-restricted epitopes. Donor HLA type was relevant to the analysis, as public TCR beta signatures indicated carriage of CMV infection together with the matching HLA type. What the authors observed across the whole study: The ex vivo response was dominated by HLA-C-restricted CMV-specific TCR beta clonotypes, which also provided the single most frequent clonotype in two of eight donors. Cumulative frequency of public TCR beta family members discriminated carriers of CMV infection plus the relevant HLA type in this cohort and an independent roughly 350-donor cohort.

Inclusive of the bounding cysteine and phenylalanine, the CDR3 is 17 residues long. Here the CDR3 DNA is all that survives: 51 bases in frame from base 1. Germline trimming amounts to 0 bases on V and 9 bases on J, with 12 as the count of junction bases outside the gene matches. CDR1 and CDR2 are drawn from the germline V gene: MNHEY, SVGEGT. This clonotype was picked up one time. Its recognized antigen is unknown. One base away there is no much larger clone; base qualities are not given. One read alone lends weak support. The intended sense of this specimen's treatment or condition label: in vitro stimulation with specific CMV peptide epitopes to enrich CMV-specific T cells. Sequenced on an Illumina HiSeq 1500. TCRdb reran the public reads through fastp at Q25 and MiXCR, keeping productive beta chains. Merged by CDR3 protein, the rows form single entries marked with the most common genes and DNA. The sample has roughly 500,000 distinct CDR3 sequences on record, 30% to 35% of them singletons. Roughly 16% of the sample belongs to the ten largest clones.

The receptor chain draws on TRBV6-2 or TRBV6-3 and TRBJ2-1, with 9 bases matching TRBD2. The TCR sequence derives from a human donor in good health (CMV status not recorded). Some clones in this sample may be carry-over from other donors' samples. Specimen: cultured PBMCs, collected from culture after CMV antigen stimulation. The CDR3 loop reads CASSYSMGGRAIIEQFF. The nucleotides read TGTGCCAGCAGTTACTCGATGGGCGGGAGGGCCATCATTGAGCAGTTCTTC.